This T cell receptor beta chain was identified during a study of CD8+CD57+ T cells in acquired aplastic anemia. This clonotype appeared many times. For sequencing, patients were chosen who had shown expansion of CD8+CD57+ cells by flow cytometry. CDR3 and TCR beta VDJ profiling relied on genomic DNA as the template. TCRdb re-analysed the reads in MiXCR, keeping a single row per CDR3 protein. The sample contains around 500,000 distinct CDR3 sequences, about a third of which appear only once. Sequencing was performed on sorted CD4+, CD8+, or CD8+CD57+ T cells (not recorded which) from PBMCs. The TCR sequence derives from a human donor with aplastic anemia.

The CDR3 DNA reads TGTGCCAGCAGTGCCGCATCGCAGCCCCAGCATTTT. Residues: CASSAASQPQHF. The chain is built from TRBV12-3 or TRBV12-4 and TRBJ1-5; no clear D gene. V was trimmed by 5 bases and J by 7 bases, leaving 9 bases between them. The CDR3 loop spans 12 amino acids.